This T cell receptor beta chain was obtained from a study of blood T cell repertoires in COVID-19. Study-wide background: PBMCs, B-cell-depleted T cells, or T cells provided the cDNA or gDNA that made up the material.

The CDR3 is 17 residues long. V was pared by 3 bases and J by 0 bases, with 6 bases of the junction left unmatched. Germline CDR1 and CDR2: ENHRY and SYGVKD. Methods used by the authors: Estimation of nucleated cell counts relied on the amplification of reference gene primers. TCRdb's copy holds only in-frame clones and misses some; the assay was immunoSEQ multiplex PCR. The DNA gave D and trimming, while V, J and clone size come from that table. Of 60,000 to 65,000 clones listed, roughly 80% are singletons. The TCR sequence derives from a man in his fifties or sixties with COVID-19, enrolled during active disease. Sequencing input: peripheral blood. This chain uses TRBV10-3 with TRBJ1-4; TRBD1 matches at 8 bases. The CDR3 region is CAISEGQGYPTNEKLFF. For the CDR3, the DNA is TGTGCCATCAGTGAAGGACAGGGTTATCCAACTAATGAAAAACTGTTTTTT.